This entry lists 16 T cell receptor beta chains sequenced from one sample in a study of T cell responses to AZD1222 COVID-19 vaccine. Produced via immunoSEQ multiplex PCR; TCRdb's table is partial and in-frame only. The sample has some 64,000 clones, about 90% seen once. This material consisted of peripheral blood, taken on day 0 of AZD1222 vaccination. Every receptor here comes from an adult in good health.

This clone has just one count. The V call is TRBV3-1 (or the pseudogene TRBV3-2), the J call TRBJ1-1; D might be TRBD1 (6 bases). Trimming shortened V by 6 bases and J by 6 bases, and 23 bases separated the two germline ends. Germline loops: CDR1 LGHDT, CDR2 YNNKEL (reference sequence). The CDR3 has 16 residues. The CDR3 region is CASSPSSGTFGPEAFF. DNA for the CDR3: TGTGCCAGCAGTCCGTCTTCCGGGACATTTGGCCCTGAAGCTTTCTTT.

The chain joins TRBV7-2 to TRBJ1-6; D ambiguous. The CDR3 contains 16 residues. The germline V gene encodes CDR1 SGHTA and CDR2 FQGNSA. Trimming shortened V by 2 bases and J by 8 bases, and 16 bases separated the two germline ends. The CDR3 coding sequence is TGTGCCAGCAGCTTATTCCGATCGGGTATTGATTCACCCCTCCACTTT. It is translated as CASSLFRSGIDSPLHF.

This clone was seen a single time. The chain employs TRBV28 and TRBJ2-7; no clear D. The V end lost 2 bases, the J end lost 4 bases, and 12 bases lay between the germline ends. CDR3 length: 14 amino acids. Germline assignment: CDR1 MDHEN and CDR2 SYDVKM. For the CDR3, the DNA is TGTGCCAGCAGTTTAGAATGGCGCGGATACGAGCAGTACTTC. This gives the protein CASSLEWRGYEQYF.

The J gene is TRBJ2-7, the V gene TRBV6-5, with a weak D call TRBD1 (6 bases). Per the germline V gene, CDR1 is MNHEY and CDR2 is SVGAGI. V lost 5 bases and J lost 4, with 15 bases in between. The CDR3 contains 14 residues. For the CDR3, the DNA is TGTGCCAGCAGTCCCCGAACAGGGCGGTACGAGCAGTACTTC. This encodes CASSPRTGRYEQYF.

The chain recombines TRBV4-2 with TRBJ1-3; 9 nucleotides agree with TRBD1. CDR3 size: 16 residues. With 6 bases clipped from V and 1 base from J, the junction kept 7 bases outside the gene matches. Germline V lookup: CDR1 LGHNA, CDR2 YNFKEQ. CDR3 residues: CASRQGQGLSGNTIYF. CDR3 nucleotide sequence: TGTGCCAGCAGACAGGGACAGGGCCTTTCTGGAAACACCATATATTTT.

The chain is built from TRBV29-1 and TRBJ1-2, with unresolved D. V lost 6 bases to trimming and J lost 5 bases, with 13 bases between them. Per the germline V gene, CDR1 is SQVTM and CDR2 is ANQGSEA. The CDR3 runs to 12 residues. The DNA of the CDR3 is TGCAGCGTCTCGGAGGGAGGATATGGCTACACCTTC. Its translation is CSVSEGGYGYTF. The full variable domain, completed using reference TRBV29-1 and TRBJ1-2, is SAVISQKPSRDICQRGTSLTIQCQVDSQVTMMFWYRQQPGQSLTLIATANQGSEATYESGFVIDKFPISRPNLTFSTLTVSNMSPEDSSIYLCSVSEGGYGYTFGSGTRLTVV.

As DNA, the CDR3 is TGCGCCAGCAGTGAGTCGAGGCTATTGGGGGAGCAGTACTTC. It encodes CASSESRLLGEQYF. V usage is TRBV10-1 and J usage is TRBJ2-7, with D uncertain. V dropped 0 bases and J dropped 7 bases, with 13 bases sitting between them. The germline gives CDR1 WNHNN, CDR2 SYGVQD (reference sequence). This CDR3 contains 14 residues.

The chain has TRBV9 and TRBJ2-5; TRBD2 matches at 8 bases. Per germline, CDR1 SGDLS and CDR2 YYNGEE. Unmatched junction bases numbered 5, after V lost 0 bases and J lost 4 bases. The CDR3 has 15 amino acids. For the CDR3, the DNA is TGTGCCAGCAGCGTAGTAGCGGGGAGGGGAGAGACCCAGTACTTC. Its translation: CASSVVAGRGETQYF.

This sequence joins TRBV7-9 and TRBJ2-1; no clear D. Per germline, CDR1 SEHNR and CDR2 FQNEAQ (reference sequence). With 1 base removed from V and 10 bases from J, the gap between germline ends came to 5 bases. This CDR3 region has 11 residues. CDR3 amino acids: CASSLVGEQFF. The CDR3 DNA follows: TGTGCCAGCAGCTTAGTTGGCGAGCAGTTCTTC.

J is TRBJ2-1 and V is TRBV19; TRBD2 matches 8 bases. Germline trimming cut 5 bases from V and 0 bases from J; bases unmatched to any gene: 24. CDR1 is LNHDA, CDR2 SQIVND, per germline (reference sequence). The CDR3 has 22 residues. CDR3 amino acids: CASSSGQGAGAFETASYNEQFF. For the CDR3, the DNA is TGTGCCAGTAGTTCCGGTCAGGGAGCGGGAGCGTTTGAAACGGCCTCCTACAATGAGCAGTTCTTC. The variable domain in full, completed from reference TRBV19 and TRBJ2-1, reads DGGITQSPKYLFRKEGQNVTLSCEQNLNHDAMYWYRQDPGQGLRLIYYSQIVNDFQKGDIAEGYSVSREKKESFPLTVTSAQKNPTAFYLCASSSGQGAGAFETASYNEQFFGPGTRLTVL.

V gene TRBV11-2 combines with J gene TRBJ2-7, with 12 bases matching TRBD2. Trimming took 1 base from V and 2 from J; bases not matched to a gene: 0. The CDR3 covers 15 residues. Germline CDR1 reads SGHAT; CDR2 reads FQNNGV. Written as DNA, the CDR3 is TGTGCCAGCAGCTTAGGGACTAGCGGGACCTACGAGCAGTACTTC. It encodes CASSLGTSGTYEQYF.

This clone has just one count. The chain has TRBV19 and TRBJ2-1; TRBD1 matches 8 bases. From germline, CDR1 is LNHDA and CDR2 SQIVND (reference sequence). The CDR3 extends over 15 amino acids. J was trimmed by 7 bases and V by 4 bases; bases with no gene match: 9. The CDR3 reads CASSRNGQGVNEQFF. The DNA for the CDR3 is TGTGCCAGTAGTAGGAACGGACAGGGTGTGAATGAGCAGTTCTTC.

The rearrangement links TRBV5-1 to TRBJ1-2; 8 nucleotides align to TRBD1. The V gene's germline CDR1 is SGHRS and CDR2 YFSETQ. The CDR3 spans 17 residues. Trimming removed 0 bases from V and 2 bases from J; junction bases left unmatched: 9. CDR3 bases: TGCGCCAGCAGCTTGGGGCCCTACGGGACAGGCAACTATGGCTACACCTTC. This translates into CASSLGPYGTGNYGYTF.

This chain uses TRBV9 with TRBJ1-4; D perhaps matches TRBD1 (6 bases). Trimming pared 3 bases from V and 7 bases from J, leaving 13 bases between. Germline V gene sequence: CDR1 SGDLS, CDR2 YYNGEE. The CDR3 totals 14 residues. CDR3 coding DNA: TGTGCCAGCAGCGCCGAGGGGGGTGTTGAAAAACTGTTTTTT. Translation: CASSAEGGVEKLFF.

In this sample, this clone turned up once. The V gene is TRBV9, the J gene TRBJ2-3; TRBD1 is a possible D gene (5 bases). The CDR3 is made up of 15 amino acids. V lost 1 base and J lost 2, with 11 bases in between. Per germline, CDR1 SGDLS and CDR2 YYNGEE. CDR3 sequence (DNA): TGTGCCAGCAGCGTAAGGCAGGGTCCCACAGATACGCAGTATTTT. Protein product: CASSVRQGPTDTQYF. The entire variable domain, with the rest obtained from reference TRBV9 and TRBJ2-3, is as follows: DSGVTQTPKHLITATGQRVTLRCSPRSGDLSVYWYQQSLDQGLQFLIQYYNGEERAKGNILERFSAQQFPDLHSELNLSSLELGDSALYFCASSVRQGPTDTQYFGPGTRLTVL.

The rearrangement joins TRBV28 to TRBJ1-2; no firm D call. The germline V and J ends were trimmed by 5 bases and 4 bases, with 14 bases remaining between them. The CDR3 is 14 amino acids. Looked up from germline, CDR1 is MDHEN and CDR2 is SYDVKM. In nucleotides, the CDR3 is TGTGCCAGCAGTCCCCTAAGGCGGGGCTATGGCTACACCTTC. Protein sequence: CASSPLRRGYGYTF.